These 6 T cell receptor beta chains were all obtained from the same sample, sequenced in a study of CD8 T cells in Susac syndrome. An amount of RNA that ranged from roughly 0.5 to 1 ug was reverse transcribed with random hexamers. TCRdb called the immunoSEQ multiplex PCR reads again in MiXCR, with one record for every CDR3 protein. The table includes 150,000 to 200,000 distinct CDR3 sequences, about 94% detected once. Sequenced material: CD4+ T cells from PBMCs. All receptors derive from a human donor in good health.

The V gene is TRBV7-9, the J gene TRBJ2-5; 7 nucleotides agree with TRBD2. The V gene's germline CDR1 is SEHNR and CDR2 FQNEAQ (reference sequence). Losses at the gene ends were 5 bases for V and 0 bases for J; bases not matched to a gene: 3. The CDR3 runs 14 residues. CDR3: CASSRRGDQETQYF. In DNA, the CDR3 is TGTGCCAGCAGCCGCCGGGGGGACCAAGAGACCCAGTACTTC. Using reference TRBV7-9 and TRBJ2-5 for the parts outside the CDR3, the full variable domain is DTGVSQNPRHKITKRGQNVTFRCDPISEHNRLYWYRQTLGQGPEFLTYFQNEAQLEKSRLLSDRFSAERPKGSFSTLEIQRTEQGDSAMYLCASSRRGDQETQYFGPGTRLLVL.

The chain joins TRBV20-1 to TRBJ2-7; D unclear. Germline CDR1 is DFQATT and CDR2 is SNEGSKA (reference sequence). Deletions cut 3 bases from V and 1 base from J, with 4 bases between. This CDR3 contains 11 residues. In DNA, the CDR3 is TGCAGTGCTAGCGGTTCCTACGAGCAGTACTTC. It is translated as CSASGSYEQYF.

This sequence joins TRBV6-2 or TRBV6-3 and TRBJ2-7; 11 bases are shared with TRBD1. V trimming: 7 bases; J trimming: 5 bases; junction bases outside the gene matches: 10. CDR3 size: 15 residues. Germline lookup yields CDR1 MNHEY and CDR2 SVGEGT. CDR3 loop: CASNSDRGPSHEQYF. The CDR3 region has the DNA TGTGCCAGCAACTCGGACAGGGGGCCAAGTCACGAGCAGTACTTC.

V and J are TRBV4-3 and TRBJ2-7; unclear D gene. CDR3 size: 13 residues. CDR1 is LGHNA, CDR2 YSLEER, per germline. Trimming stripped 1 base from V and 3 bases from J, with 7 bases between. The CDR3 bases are TGCGCCAGCAGCCAAGGACCGATCTACGAGCAGTACTTC. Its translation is CASSQGPIYEQYF.

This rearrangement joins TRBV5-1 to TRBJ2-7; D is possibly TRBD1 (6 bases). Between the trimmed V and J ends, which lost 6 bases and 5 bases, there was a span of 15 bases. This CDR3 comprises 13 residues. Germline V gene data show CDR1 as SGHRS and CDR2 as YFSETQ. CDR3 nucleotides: TGCGCCAGCAACCCGGGACAAGGCCACGAGCAGTACTTC. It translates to CASNPGQGHEQYF.

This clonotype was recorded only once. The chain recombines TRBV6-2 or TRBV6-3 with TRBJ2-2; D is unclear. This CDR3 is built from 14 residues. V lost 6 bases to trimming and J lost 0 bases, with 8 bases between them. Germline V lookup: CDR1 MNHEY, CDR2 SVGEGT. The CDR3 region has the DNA TGTGCCAGCAGCGGCCCTTCGAACACCGGGGAGCTGTTTTTT. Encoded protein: CASSGPSNTGELFF.